The sequence of this TCR beta chain was determined in a study of blood T cells in healthy people across ages. With respect to this clonotype: Its antigen is not identified.

A second PCR of about 6 to 12 cycles used a sample-barcoded 5' primer and a J-beta primer mix. TCRdb analysed the 5' RACE reads with MiXCR anew, one entry per CDR3 protein. Of about a million distinct CDR3 sequences listed, around 48% are singletons. Whole-study findings and limits: There was no known CMV status for donors, so expanded clonotype changes were possibly confounded. Unsorted PBMC input precluded a conclusive naive versus antigen-experienced comparison. A strong correlation was found between TCR beta diversity and the percentage of naive T cells.

The CDR3 extends over 14 amino acids. Germline loops: CDR1 SGHTA, CDR2 FQGNSA. Trimming cost V 2 bases and J 3 bases, with 10 bases left between them. The rearrangement links TRBV7-2 to TRBJ2-5; D not certain. What was sequenced was blood. The clonotype comes from a man aged 25 to 45 in good health. CDR3 region: CASSLRAREETQYF. The CDR3, as DNA: TGTGCCAGCAGCTTACGAGCTCGTGAAGAGACCCAGTACTTC. Supplemented by reference TRBV7-2 and TRBJ2-5, the full variable domain reads GAGVSQSPSNKVTEKGKDVELRCDPISGHTALYWYRQSLGQGLEFLIYFQGNSAPDKSGLPSDRFSAERTGGSVSTLTIQRTQQEDSAVYLCASSLRAREETQYFGPGTRLLVL.